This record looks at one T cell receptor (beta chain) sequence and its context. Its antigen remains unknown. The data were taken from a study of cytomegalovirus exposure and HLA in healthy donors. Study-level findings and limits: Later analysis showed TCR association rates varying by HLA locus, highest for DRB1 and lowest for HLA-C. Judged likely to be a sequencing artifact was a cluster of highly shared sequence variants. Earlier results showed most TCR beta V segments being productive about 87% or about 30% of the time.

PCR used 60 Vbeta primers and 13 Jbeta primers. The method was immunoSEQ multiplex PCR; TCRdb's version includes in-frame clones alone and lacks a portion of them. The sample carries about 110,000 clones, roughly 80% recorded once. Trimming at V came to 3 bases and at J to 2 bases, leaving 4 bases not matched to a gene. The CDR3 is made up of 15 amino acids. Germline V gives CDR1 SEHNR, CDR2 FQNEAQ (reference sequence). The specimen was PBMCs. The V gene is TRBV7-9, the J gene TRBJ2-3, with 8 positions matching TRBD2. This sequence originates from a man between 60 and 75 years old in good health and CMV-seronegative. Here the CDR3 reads CASSFAGGNTDTQYF. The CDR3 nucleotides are TGTGCCAGCAGCTTTGCGGGGGGAAACACAGATACGCAGTATTTT. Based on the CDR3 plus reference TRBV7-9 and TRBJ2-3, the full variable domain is DTGVSQNPRHKITKRGQNVTFRCDPISEHNRLYWYRQTLGQGPEFLTYFQNEAQLEKSRLLSDRFSAERPKGSFSTLEIQRTEQGDSAMYLCASSFAGGNTDTQYFGPGTRLTVL.